Below, one TCR beta chain is given with its context. This record comes from a study of T cell changes during pregnancy in multiple sclerosis. In germline, CDR1 is MNHNY, CDR2 SVGAGI (reference sequence). With 5 bases removed from V and 2 bases from J, the gap between germline ends came to 13 bases. This CDR3 has 15 residues. TCRdb keeps only in-frame clones here, not all; method: immunoSEQ multiplex PCR. The data show approximately 100,000 clones, with 90% to 95% seen just once and about 3% held by the top ten. The input for sequencing was peripheral blood, taken after pregnancy. The chain uses TRBV6-6 and TRBJ1-5; D uncertain. The source of this sequence is a female donor with multiple sclerosis, enrolled in a pregnancy study. Here the CDR3 DNA reads TGTGCCAGCAGTAAACAGCAGACGGGCAATCAGCCCCAGCATTTT. Residues: CASSKQQTGNQPQHF.